Each of the 8 T cell receptor beta chains below was sequenced from the same sample in a study of cytomegalovirus exposure and HLA in healthy donors. The table came from immunoSEQ multiplex PCR; TCRdb's copy has only in-frame clones and leaves some out. The sample includes about 140,000 clones, around 88% of them seen just once. Source material: PBMCs. These receptors were obtained from a woman under 30 in good health and CMV-seropositive.

This sequence joins TRBV7-2 and TRBJ2-7; D possibly corresponds to TRBD1 (7 bases). This CDR3 is built from 15 residues. V was clipped by 1 base and J by 2 bases, with 12 bases between them. Germline CDR1 is SGHTA and CDR2 is FQGNSA. The DNA of the CDR3 is TGTGCCAGCAGCTTAGGGGCAGGGGGGACCTACGAGCAGTACTTC. Its protein is CASSLGAGGTYEQYF.

The V gene is TRBV18, the J gene TRBJ1-1; D not certain. The CDR3 is 15 residues long. The V gene's germline CDR1 is KGHSH and CDR2 LQKENI. The V end was cut by 4 bases, the J end by 0 bases, with 12 bases between. Written as DNA, the CDR3 is TGTGCCAGCTCACAAGGCCAGGTGTTGAACACTGAAGCTTTCTTT. As protein: CASSQGQVLNTEAFF.

V usage is TRBV7-9 and J usage is TRBJ1-3; D unresolved. Germline assignment: CDR1 SEHNR and CDR2 FQNEAQ (reference sequence). V was clipped by 4 bases and J by 4 bases, with 17 bases between them. The CDR3 sequence is 16 residues long. The CDR3 sequence: CASSSLLGRAGNTIYF. The CDR3 DNA reads as TGTGCCAGCAGCTCCCTCCTGGGCCGCGCCGGAAACACCATATATTTT.

The V and J genes are TRBV4-2 and TRBJ2-3, with D uncertain. The germline V and J ends were trimmed by 4 bases and 4 bases, with 27 bases remaining between them. The CDR3 spans 19 residues. The germline V gene encodes CDR1 LGHNA and CDR2 YNFKEQ. CDR3 protein: CASSLILSARGQSSDTQYF. Here the CDR3 DNA reads TGTGCCAGCAGCCTTATTTTGTCCGCTAGAGGTCAGTCATCAGATACGCAGTATTTT.

The chain employs TRBV2 and TRBJ1-2; 10 bases agree with TRBD1. Looked up from germline, CDR1 is SNHLY and CDR2 is FYNNEI. CDR3 length equals 12 residues. Trimming removed 8 bases from V and 6 bases from J; junction bases left unmatched: 3. CDR3 in amino acids: CASVGTGDGYTF. As DNA, the CDR3 is TGTGCCAGCGTGGGGACAGGGGATGGCTACACCTTC.

V and J are TRBV5-1 and TRBJ2-5, with 8 bases lining up with TRBD1. The junction had 8 bases not matched to a gene; V was cut back by 1 base and J by 6 bases. Germline assignment: CDR1 SGHRS and CDR2 YFSETQ. The CDR3 length is 15 residues. The CDR3 DNA follows: TGCGCCAGCAGCTTGTTCGGACAGGGAGGAAAGACCCAGTACTTC. The encoded protein is CASSLFGQGGKTQYF.

The chain couples TRBV21-1 to TRBJ2-2; TRBD1 reflects the table's D call only, with no check against the DNA. TRBV21-1 counts as a pseudogene. The CDR3 totals 17 residues. CDR3 sequence: CASSFTTGQRNTGELFF. The CDR3 DNA follows: TGTGCCAGCAGTTTTACGACGGGACAAAGGAACACCGGGGAGCTGTTTTTT.

The chain has TRBV6-5 and TRBJ1-4; the D is unclear. Trimming shortened V by 0 bases and J by 0 bases, and 5 bases separated the two germline ends. The CDR3 has 15 residues. Germline assignment: CDR1 MNHEY and CDR2 SVGAGI. The CDR3 coding sequence is TGTGCCAGCAGTTACTCCGCAGCAACTAATGAAAAACTGTTTTTT. This sequence encodes CASSYSAATNEKLFF.